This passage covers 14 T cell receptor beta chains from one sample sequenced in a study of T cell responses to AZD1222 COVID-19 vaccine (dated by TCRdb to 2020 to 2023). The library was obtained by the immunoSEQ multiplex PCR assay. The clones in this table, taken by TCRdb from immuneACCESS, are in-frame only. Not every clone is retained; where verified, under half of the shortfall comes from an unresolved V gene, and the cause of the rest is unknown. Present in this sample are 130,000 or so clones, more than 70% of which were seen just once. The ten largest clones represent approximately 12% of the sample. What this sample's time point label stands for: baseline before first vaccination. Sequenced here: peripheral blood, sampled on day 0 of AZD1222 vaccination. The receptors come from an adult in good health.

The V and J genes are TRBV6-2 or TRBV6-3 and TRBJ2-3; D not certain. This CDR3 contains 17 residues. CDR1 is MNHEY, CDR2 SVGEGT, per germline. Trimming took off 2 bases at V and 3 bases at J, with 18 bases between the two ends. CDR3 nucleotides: TGTGCCAGCAGTTACGGAGTAAGCAGCGTAGGGACAGATACGCAGTATTTT. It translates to CASSYGVSSVGTDTQYF.

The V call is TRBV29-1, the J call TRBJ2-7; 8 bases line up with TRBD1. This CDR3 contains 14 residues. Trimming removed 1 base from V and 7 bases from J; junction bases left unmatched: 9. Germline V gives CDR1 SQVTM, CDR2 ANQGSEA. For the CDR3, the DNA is TGCAGCGTTGAAGGGTCAGGGGGCTTACGTGAGCAGTACTTC. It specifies CSVEGSGGLREQYF.

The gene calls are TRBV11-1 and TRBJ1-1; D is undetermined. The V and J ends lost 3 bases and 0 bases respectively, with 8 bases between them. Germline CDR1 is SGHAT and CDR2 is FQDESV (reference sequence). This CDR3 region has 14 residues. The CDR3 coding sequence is TGTGCCAGCAGCTTTAGGGCCCTGAACACTGAAGCTTTCTTT. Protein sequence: CASSFRALNTEAFF.

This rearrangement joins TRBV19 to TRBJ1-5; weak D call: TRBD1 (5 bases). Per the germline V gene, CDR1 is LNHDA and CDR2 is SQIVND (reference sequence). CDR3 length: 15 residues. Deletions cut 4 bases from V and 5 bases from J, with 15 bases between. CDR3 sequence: CASSTIETAYQPQHF. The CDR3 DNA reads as TGTGCCAGTAGTACTATAGAGACAGCATATCAGCCCCAGCATTTT.

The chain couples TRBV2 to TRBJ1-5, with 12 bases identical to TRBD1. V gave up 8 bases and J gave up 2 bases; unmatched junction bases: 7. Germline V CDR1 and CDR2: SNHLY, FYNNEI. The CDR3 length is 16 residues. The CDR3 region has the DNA TGTGCCAGCGACTCCGGGACAGGGGGCCGCAATCAGCCCCAGCATTTT. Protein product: CASDSGTGGRNQPQHF.

The CDR3 bases are TGTGCCAGCAGTCCCACCGCTCCGGGACTAGATGAGCAGTTCTTC. Translating gives CASSPTAPGLDEQFF. The V call is TRBV27, the J call TRBJ2-1, with TRBD2 matching over 8 bases. CDR3 size: 15 residues. Trimming took 5 bases from V and 8 from J; bases not matched to a gene: 11. Germline V gives CDR1 MNHEY, CDR2 SMNVEV (reference sequence).

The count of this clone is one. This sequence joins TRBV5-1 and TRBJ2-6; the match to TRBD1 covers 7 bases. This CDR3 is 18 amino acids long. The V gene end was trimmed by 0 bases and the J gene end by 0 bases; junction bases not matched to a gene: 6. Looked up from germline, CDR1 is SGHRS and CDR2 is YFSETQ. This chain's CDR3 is CASSLAGQLSSGANVLTF. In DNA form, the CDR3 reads TGCGCCAGCAGCTTGGCGGGACAGCTGAGCTCTGGGGCCAACGTCCTGACTTTC. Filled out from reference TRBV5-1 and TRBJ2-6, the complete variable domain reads KAGVTQTPRYLIKTRGQQVTLSCSPISGHRSVSWYQQTPGQGLQFLFEYFSETQRNKGNFPGRFSGRQFSNSRSEMNVSTLELGDSALYLCASSLAGQLSSGANVLTFGAGSRLTVL.

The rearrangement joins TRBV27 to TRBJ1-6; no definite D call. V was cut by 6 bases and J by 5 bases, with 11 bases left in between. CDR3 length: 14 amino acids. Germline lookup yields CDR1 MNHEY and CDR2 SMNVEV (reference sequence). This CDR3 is CASRGFLNNSPLHF. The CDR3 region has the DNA TGTGCCAGCAGGGGTTTCCTGAATAATTCACCCCTCCACTTT.

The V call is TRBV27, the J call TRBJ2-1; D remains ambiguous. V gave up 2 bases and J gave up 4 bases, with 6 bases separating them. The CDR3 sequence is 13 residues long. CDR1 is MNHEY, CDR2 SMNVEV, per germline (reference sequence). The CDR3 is CASSLRLYNEQFF. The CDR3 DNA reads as TGTGCCAGCAGTTTACGGCTTTACAATGAGCAGTTCTTC.

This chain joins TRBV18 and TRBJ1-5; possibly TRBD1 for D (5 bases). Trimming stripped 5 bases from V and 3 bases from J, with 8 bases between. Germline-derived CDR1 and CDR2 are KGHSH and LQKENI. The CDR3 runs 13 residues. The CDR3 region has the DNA TGTGCCAGCTCAGTACAGGACAATCAGCCCCAGCATTTT. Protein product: CASSVQDNQPQHF.

This CDR3 is CASRDTSNQPQHF. CDR3 DNA: TGTGCCAGCAGGGACACAAGCAATCAGCCCCAGCATTTT. The chain is built from TRBV6-5 and TRBJ1-5; a possible D gene is TRBD1 (5 bases). The ends were cut back, 6 bases at V and 1 base at J, with 7 bases in the middle. Germline V gene data show CDR1 as MNHEY and CDR2 as SVGAGI. There are 13 residues in the CDR3.

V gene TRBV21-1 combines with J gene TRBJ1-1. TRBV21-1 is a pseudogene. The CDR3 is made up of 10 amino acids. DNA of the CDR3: TGTGCCAGCAAGAACACTGAAGCTTTCTTT. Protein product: CASKNTEAFF.

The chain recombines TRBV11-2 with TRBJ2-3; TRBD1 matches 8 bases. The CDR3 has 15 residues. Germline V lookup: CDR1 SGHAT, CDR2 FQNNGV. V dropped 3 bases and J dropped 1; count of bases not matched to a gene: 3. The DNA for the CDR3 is TGTGCCAGCAGCTTTACACAGGGGGGCACAGATACGCAGTATTTT. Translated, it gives CASSFTQGGTDTQYF.

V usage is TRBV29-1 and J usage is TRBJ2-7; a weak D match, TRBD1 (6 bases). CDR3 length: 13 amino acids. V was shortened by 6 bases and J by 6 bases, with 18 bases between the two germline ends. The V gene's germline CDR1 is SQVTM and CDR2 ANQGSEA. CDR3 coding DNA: TGCAGCGTCGCTCAGAGGGGGTCGCCCGAGCAGTACTTC. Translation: CSVAQRGSPEQYF.